This T cell receptor beta chain was retrieved from a study of CD8 T cell repertoires and HIV-1 epitope variants. The wider study: Separate wells received one of Twenty-five Gag or Nef variant peptides.

Libraries were prepared by immunoSEQ multiplex PCR; TCRdb keeps only in-frame clonotypes and omits some of them. The repertoire has about 5,000 clones, around 69% of them found once; the top ten carry around two fifths. CDR1 is MDHEN, CDR2 SYDVKM, per germline. The CDR3 sequence is 15 residues long. J gave up 5 bases and V 6 bases, and 9 bases lay outside the gene matches. With respect to this clone: Its antigen is currently unknown.

This clonotype was sampled from a male donor with HIV. This chain connects TRBV28 to TRBJ1-5; 8 bases fit TRBD1. The material sequenced was cultured CD8+ T cells derived from PBMCs. The CDR3 region is CASSPDREYDQPQHF. DNA of the CDR3: TGTGCCAGCAGCCCGGACAGGGAATATGATCAGCCCCAGCATTTT.